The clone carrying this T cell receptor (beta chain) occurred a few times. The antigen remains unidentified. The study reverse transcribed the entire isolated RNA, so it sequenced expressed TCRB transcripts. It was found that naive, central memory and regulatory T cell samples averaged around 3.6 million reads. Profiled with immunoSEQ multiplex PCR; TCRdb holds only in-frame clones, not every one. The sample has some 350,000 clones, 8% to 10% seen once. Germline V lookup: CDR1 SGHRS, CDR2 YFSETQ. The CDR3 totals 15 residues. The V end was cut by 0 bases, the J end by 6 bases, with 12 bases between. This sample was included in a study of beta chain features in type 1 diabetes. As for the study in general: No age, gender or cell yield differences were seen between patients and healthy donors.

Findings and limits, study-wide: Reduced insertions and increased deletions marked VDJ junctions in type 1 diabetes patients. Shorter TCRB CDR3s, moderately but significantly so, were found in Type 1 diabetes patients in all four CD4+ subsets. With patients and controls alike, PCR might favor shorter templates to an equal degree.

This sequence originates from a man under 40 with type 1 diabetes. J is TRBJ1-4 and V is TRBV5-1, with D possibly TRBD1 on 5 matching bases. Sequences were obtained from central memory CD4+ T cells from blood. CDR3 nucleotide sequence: TGCGCCAGCAGCTTGGATAGCGGGGACGATGAAAAACTGTTTTTT. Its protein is CASSLDSGDDEKLFF. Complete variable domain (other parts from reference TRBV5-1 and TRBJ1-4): KAGVTQTPRYLIKTRGQQVTLSCSPISGHRSVSWYQQTPGQGLQFLFEYFSETQRNKGNFPGRFSGRQFSNSRSEMNVSTLELGDSALYLCASSLDSGDDEKLFFGSGTQLSVL.